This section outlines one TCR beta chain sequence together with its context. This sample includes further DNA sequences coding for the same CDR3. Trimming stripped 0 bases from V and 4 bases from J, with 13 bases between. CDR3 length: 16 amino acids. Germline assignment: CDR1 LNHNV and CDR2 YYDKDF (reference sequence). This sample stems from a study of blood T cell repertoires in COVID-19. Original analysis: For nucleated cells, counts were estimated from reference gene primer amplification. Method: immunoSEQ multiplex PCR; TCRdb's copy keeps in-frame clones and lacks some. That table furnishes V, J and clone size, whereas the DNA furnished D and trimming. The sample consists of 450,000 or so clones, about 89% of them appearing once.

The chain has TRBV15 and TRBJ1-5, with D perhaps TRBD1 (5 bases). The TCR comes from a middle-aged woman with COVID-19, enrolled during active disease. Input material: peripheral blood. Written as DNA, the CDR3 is TGTGCCACCAGCAGAGATCGGCAGGGAGGGAATCAGCCCCAGCATTTT. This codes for CATSRDRQGGNQPQHF.